Listed below are T cell receptor beta chains from one sample, sequenced in a study of OX40 agonist ivuxolimab in advanced cancers. Only in-frame clones appear in the TCRdb table, and some are missing; sequencing was by immunoSEQ multiplex PCR. Altogether around 74,000 clones are present, approximately 85% being singletons, with the ten largest covering around 5.5%. The source was CD4+ or CD8+ T cells sorted from blood, collected in a trial of the OX40 agonist ivuxolimab. All receptors derive from an adult with an advanced solid tumor such as melanoma, head and neck, liver or kidney cancer. CDR3s include the opening cysteine and the closing phenylalanine or tryptophan. Fields, in order: J gene, V gene, clone size, D gene, CDR3 protein, CDR3 DNA. The D gene is left open where the match is weak. Rows may omit the clone size; those that give it use once, few, many or a size class.

>TRBJ2-2|TRBV7-9|.|.
CASSRTVNTGELFF
TGTGCCAGCAGCCGGACAGTGAACACCGGGGAGCTGTTTTTT
>TRBJ2-7|TRBV6-6|.|TRBD1
CASSLGQGGTYEQYF
TGTGCCAGCAGCTTGGGACAGGGGGGAACCTACGAGCAGTACTTC
>TRBJ1-5|TRBV27|.|.
CASSLWGDGQPQHF
TGTGCCAGCAGTTTATGGGGGGATGGGCAGCCCCAGCATTTT
>TRBJ2-5|TRBV5-1|.|.
CASSLDRVETQYF
TGCGCCAGCAGCTTGGACAGGGTAGAGACCCAGTACTTC
>TRBJ2-1|TRBV6-5|.|.
CASSYTGAPLDEQFF
TGTGCCAGCAGTTACACGGGAGCCCCCTTGGATGAGCAGTTCTTC
>TRBJ2-7|TRBV9|.|.
CASSVVPGHEQYF
TGTGCCAGCAGCGTAGTGCCTGGCCACGAGCAGTACTTC
>TRBJ2-6|TRBV30|.|.
CARDSGANVLTF
TGTGCCAGAGACTCTGGGGCCAACGTCCTGACTTTC
>TRBJ1-1|TRBV12-5|.|.
CASGLAGTYVNTEAFF
TGTGCTAGTGGTTTGGCCGGGACCTATGTGAACACTGAAGCTTTCTTT
>TRBJ1-2|TRBV6-6|.|.
CASGSGEGYTF
TGTGCCAGCGGTTCAGGGGAAGGCTACACCTTC
>TRBJ2-2|TRBV18|.|.
CASSPQAGNTGELFF
TGTGCCAGCTCACCTCAGGCAGGGAACACCGGGGAGCTGTTTTTT
>TRBJ2-5|TRBV18|.|.
CASSPKEGQETQYF
TGTGCCAGCTCACCAAAGGAGGGTCAAGAGACCCAGTACTTC
>TRBJ2-5|TRBV11-1|.|.
CASSAEETQYF
TGTGCCAGCAGCGCAGAAGAGACCCAGTACTTC
>TRBJ1-1|TRBV7-9|.|.
CASSNGASNTEAFF
TGTGCCAGCAGCAACGGGGCTTCCAACACTGAAGCTTTCTTT
>TRBJ2-7|TRBV2|.|.
CASKKGGTYEQYF
TGTGCCAGCAAAAAGGGCGGGACCTACGAGCAGTACTTC
>TRBJ2-7|TRBV18|.|.
CASSPGGTSYEQYF
TGTGCCAGCTCACCAGGGGGAACTTCCTACGAGCAGTACTTC
>TRBJ2-7|TRBV21-1|.|.
CASSKVWAGDPYEQYF
TGTGCCAGCAGCAAAGTCTGGGCAGGGGATCCCTACGAGCAGTACTTC
>TRBJ1-2|TRBV4-2|.|.
CASSQGQAAPTGYTF
TGTGCCAGCAGCCAAGGACAGGCGGCCCCTACCGGCTACACCTTC
>TRBJ2-2|TRBV18|.|TRBD1
CASSPQGAPGELFF
TGTGCCAGCTCACCACAGGGGGCGCCCGGGGAGCTGTTTTTT
>TRBJ2-1|TRBV7-3|.|TRBD2
CASSLTSGGLNEQFF
TGTGCCAGCAGCTTGACTAGCGGGGGGCTCAATGAGCAGTTCTTC
>TRBJ1-1|TRBV7-9|few|.
CASSPRLGAEAFF
TGTGCCAGCAGCCCGAGGTTAGGAGCTGAAGCTTTCTTT
>TRBJ1-5|TRBV6-6|.|TRBD1
CASTTGTGDQPQHF
TGTGCCAGCACCACCGGGACAGGCGATCAGCCCCAGCATTTT
>TRBJ1-3|TRBV5-8|.|.
CASSLAYGSGNTIYF
TGTGCCAGCAGCTTGGCCTATGGCTCTGGAAACACCATATATTTT
>TRBJ2-5|TRBV5-6|.|.
CASSSRVGEQYF
TGTGCCAGCAGCTCCAGGGTGGGGGAGCAGTACTTC
>TRBJ1-6|TRBV30|few|.
CAWSPYKSSLHF
TGTGCCTGGAGTCCTTACAAGAGCAGCCTCCACTTT
>TRBJ1-1|TRBV30|.|.
CAWSLQANTEAFF
TGTGCCTGGAGTTTACAGGCTAACACTGAAGCTTTCTTT
>TRBJ2-7|TRBV9|.|.
CASSVQGGGSYEQYF
TGTGCCAGCAGCGTACAAGGTGGAGGCTCCTACGAGCAGTACTTC
>TRBJ1-1|TRBV4-3|.|.
CASSHVRDTEAFF
TGCGCCAGCAGCCATGTCAGGGACACTGAAGCTTTCTTT
>TRBJ2-5|TRBV18|.|TRBD2
CASSPTRAGAVETQYF
TGTGCCAGCTCACCAACGCGAGCGGGAGCCGTAGAGACCCAGTACTTC
>TRBJ1-1|TRBV4-2|.|.
CASSQVGSLNTEAFF
TGTGCCAGCAGCCAAGTAGGCAGCTTGAACACTGAAGCTTTCTTT
>TRBJ2-7|TRBV2|.|.
CASSEAPREQYF
TGTGCCAGCAGTGAAGCGCCTAGGGAGCAGTACTTC
>TRBJ1-2|TRBV14|.|.
CASSQRPQALPFGYTF
TGTGCCAGCAGCCAAAGGCCACAGGCCCTCCCCTTCGGCTACACCTTC
>TRBJ1-6|TRBV27|few|.
CASSPGTYNSPLHF
TGTGCCAGCAGTCCCGGGACCTATAATTCACCCCTCCACTTT
>TRBJ2-2|TRBV11-1|.|.
CASSEQTYTGELFF
TGTGCCAGCAGCGAACAGACCTACACCGGGGAGCTGTTTTTT
>TRBJ1-5|TRBV2|.|.
CASSLQQPQHF
TGTGCCAGCAGTCTGCAGCAGCCCCAGCATTTT
>TRBJ2-5|TRBV27|.|.
CASSTAARGEETQYF
TGTGCCAGCAGTACGGCAGCCAGGGGGGAAGAGACCCAGTACTTC
>TRBJ2-4|TRBV29-1|few|TRBD1
CSVGEDRGTKNIQYF
TGCAGCGTTGGTGAGGACAGGGGGACCAAAAACATTCAGTACTTC
>TRBJ2-2|TRBV10-2|.|.
CASITTENTGELFF
TGCGCCAGCATTACGACGGAGAACACCGGGGAGCTGTTTTTT
>TRBJ2-6|TRBV27|.|TRBD1
CASRRQSAGQGSGAGANVLTF
TGTGCCAGCAGAAGACAATCAGCGGGACAGGGTTCAGGGGCTGGGGCCAACGTCCTGACTTTC
>TRBJ2-7|TRBV7-9|.|.
CASSLGRTYEQYF
TGTGCCAGCAGCTTGGGCAGGACCTACGAGCAGTACTTC
>TRBJ1-6|TRBV5-5|.|TRBD1
CASSLIGQENSPLHF
TGTGCCAGCAGCTTGATAGGACAGGAGAATTCACCCCTCCACTTT
>TRBJ2-3|TRBV19|.|TRBD1
CATSHRGHVTDTQYF
TGTGCCACTTCGCACAGGGGGCATGTGACAGATACGCAGTATTTT
>TRBJ2-7|TRBV29-1|.|.
CSVGQPYEQYF
TGCAGCGTTGGTCAGCCTTACGAGCAGTACTTC
>TRBJ1-5|TRBV30|.|.
CAWSVRTRGNQPQHF
TGTGCCTGGAGTGTAAGAACTAGGGGCAATCAGCCCCAGCATTTT
>TRBJ1-2|TRBV2|.|TRBD1
CASRGQNYGYTF
TGTGCCAGCAGGGGACAGAACTATGGCTACACCTTC
>TRBJ1-6|TRBV11-2|.|.
CASSLDWNSPLHF
TGTGCCAGCAGCTTGGACTGGAATTCACCCCTCCACTTT
>TRBJ2-7|TRBV7-8|.|TRBD1
CASSPGTELYEQYF
TGTGCCAGCAGCCCCGGGACAGAGCTTTACGAGCAGTACTTC
>TRBJ2-2|TRBV25-1|many|.
CASSDATGWAGELFF
TGTGCCAGCAGTGATGCGACAGGCTGGGCCGGGGAGCTGTTTTTT
>TRBJ2-7|TRBV27|.|.
CASLGGLGNEQYF
TGTGCCAGCCTAGGGGGATTGGGAAACGAGCAGTACTTC
>TRBJ2-7|TRBV18|few|.
CASSPTGAQWGEQYF
TGTGCCAGCTCACCAACGGGGGCTCAGTGGGGCGAGCAGTACTTC